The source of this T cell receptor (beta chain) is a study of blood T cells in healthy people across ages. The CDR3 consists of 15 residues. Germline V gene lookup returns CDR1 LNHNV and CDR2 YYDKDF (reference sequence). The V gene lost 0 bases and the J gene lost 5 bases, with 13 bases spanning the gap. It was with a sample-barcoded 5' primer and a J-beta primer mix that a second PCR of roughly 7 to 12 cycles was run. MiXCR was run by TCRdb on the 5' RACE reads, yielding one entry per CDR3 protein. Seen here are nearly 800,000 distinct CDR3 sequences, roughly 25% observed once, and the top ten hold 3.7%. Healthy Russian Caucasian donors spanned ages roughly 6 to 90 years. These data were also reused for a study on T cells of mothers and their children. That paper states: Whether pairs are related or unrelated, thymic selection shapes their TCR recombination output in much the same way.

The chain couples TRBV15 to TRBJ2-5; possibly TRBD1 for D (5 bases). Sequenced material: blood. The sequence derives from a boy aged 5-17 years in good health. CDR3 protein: CATSRDQGSGETQYF. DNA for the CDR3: TGTGCCACCAGCAGAGATCAGGGCTCAGGGGAGACCCAGTACTTC.